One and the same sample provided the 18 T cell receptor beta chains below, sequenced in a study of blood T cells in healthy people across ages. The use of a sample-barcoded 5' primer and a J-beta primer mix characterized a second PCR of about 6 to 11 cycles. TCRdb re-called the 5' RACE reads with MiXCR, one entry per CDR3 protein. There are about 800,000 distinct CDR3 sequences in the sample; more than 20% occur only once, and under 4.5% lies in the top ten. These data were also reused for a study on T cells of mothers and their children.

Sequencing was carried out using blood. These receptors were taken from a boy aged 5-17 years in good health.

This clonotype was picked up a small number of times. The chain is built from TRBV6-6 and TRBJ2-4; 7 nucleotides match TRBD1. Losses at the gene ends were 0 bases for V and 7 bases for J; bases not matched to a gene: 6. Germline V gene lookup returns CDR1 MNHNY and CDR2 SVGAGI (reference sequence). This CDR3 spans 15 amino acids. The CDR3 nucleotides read TGTGCCAGCAGTTACTCTTCCCAGGGGGTTAACATTCAGTACTTC. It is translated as CASSYSSQGVNIQYF.

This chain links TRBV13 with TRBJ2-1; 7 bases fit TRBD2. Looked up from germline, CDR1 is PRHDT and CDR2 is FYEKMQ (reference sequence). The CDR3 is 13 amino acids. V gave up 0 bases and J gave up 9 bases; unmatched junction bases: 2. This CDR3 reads CASSLGPGGEQFF. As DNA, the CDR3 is TGTGCCAGCAGCTTAGGACCGGGAGGTGAGCAGTTCTTC. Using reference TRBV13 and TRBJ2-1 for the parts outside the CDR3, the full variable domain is AAGVIQSPRHLIKEKRETATLKCYPIPRHDTVYWYQQGPGQDPQFLISFYEKMQSDKGSIPDRFSAQQFSDYHSELNMSSLELGDSALYFCASSLGPGGEQFFGPGTRLTVL.

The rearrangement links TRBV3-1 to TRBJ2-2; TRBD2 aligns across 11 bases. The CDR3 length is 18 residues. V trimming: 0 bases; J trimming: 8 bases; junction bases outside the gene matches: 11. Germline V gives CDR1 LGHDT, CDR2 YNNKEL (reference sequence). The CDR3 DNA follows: TGTGCCAGCAGCCAAGATTTGGTACGACTAGCGGGACCAGGGGAGCTGTTTTTT. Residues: CASSQDLVRLAGPGELFF. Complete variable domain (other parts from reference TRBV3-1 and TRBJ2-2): DTAVSQTPKYLVTQMGNDKSIKCEQNLGHDTMYWYKQDSKKFLKIMFSYNNKELIINETVPNRFSPKSPDKAHLNLHINSLELGDSAVYFCASSQDLVRLAGPGELFFGEGSRLTVL.

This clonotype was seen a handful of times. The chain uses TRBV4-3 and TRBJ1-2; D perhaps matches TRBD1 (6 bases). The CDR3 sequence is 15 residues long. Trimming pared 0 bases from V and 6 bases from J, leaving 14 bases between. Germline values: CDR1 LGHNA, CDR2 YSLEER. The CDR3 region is CASSQERGAPHGYTF. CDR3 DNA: TGCGCCAGCAGCCAAGAGAGGGGGGCCCCTCATGGCTACACCTTC.

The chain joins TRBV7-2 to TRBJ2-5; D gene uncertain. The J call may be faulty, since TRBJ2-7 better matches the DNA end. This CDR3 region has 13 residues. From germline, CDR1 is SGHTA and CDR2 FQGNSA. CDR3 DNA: TGTGCCAGCAGCTTAGTGGACCGCTACGAGCAGTACTTC. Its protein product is CASSLVDRYEQYF.

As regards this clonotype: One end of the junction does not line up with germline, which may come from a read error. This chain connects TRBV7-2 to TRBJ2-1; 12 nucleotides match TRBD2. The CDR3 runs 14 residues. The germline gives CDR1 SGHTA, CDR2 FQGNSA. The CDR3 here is CASRKLAGGPRAYF. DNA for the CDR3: TGTGCCAGCAGAAAACTAGCGGGAGGCCCCCGAGCGTACTTC.

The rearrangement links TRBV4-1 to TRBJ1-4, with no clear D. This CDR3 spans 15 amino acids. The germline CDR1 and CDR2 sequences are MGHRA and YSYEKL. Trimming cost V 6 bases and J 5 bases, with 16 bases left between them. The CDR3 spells CASRQSLEDNEKLFF. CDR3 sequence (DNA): TGCGCCAGCAGGCAATCCCTAGAAGACAATGAAAAACTGTTTTTT.

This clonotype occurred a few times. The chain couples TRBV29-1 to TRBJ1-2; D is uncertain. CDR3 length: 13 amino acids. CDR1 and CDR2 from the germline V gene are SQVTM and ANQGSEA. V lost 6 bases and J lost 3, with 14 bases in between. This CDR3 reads CSVTDHFYYGYTF. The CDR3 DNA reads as TGCAGCGTGACGGACCATTTTTACTATGGCTACACCTTC.

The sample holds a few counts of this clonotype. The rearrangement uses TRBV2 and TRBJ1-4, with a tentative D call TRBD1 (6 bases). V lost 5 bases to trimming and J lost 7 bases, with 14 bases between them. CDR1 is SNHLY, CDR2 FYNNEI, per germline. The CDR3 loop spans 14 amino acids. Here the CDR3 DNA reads TGTGCCAGCAGTTCACAGGGCCGTGGTGAAAAACTGTTTTTT. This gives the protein CASSSQGRGEKLFF.

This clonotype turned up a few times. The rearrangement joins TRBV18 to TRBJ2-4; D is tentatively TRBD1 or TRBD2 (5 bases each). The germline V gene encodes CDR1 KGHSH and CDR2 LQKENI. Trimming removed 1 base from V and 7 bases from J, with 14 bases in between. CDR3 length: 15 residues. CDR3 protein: CASSPRGTVVNIQYF. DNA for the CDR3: TGTGCCAGCTCACCACGAGGGACGGTTGTTAACATTCAGTACTTC.

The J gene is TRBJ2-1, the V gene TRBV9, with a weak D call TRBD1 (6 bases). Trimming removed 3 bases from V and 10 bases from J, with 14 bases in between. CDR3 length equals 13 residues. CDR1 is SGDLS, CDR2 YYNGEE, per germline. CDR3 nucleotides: TGTGCCAGCAGCGCCCAACAGGGCCGGGAGCAGTTCTTC. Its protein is CASSAQQGREQFF.

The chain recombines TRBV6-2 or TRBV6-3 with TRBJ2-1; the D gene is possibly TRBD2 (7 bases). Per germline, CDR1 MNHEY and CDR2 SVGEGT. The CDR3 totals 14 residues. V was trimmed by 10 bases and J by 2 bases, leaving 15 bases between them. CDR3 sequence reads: CATYTGGTYNEQFF. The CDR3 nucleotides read TGTGCCACCTACACGGGGGGCACCTACAATGAGCAGTTCTTC.

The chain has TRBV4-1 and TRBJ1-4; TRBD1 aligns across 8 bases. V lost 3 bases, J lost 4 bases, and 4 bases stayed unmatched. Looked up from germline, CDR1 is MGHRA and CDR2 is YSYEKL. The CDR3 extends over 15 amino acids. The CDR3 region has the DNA TGCGCCAGCAGCCATAAGGACAGGGATAATGAAAAACTGTTTTTT. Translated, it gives CASSHKDRDNEKLFF.

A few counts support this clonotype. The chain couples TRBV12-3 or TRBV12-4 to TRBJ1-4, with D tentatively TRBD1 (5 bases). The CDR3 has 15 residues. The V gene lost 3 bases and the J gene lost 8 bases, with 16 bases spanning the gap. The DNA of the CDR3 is TGTGCCAGCAGTTTTTTCGCGACAGAGGCAGAAAAACTGTTTTTT. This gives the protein CASSFFATEAEKLFF.

In DNA, the CDR3 is TGTGCCAGCAGCCTCTCTCAAGGGGGGAATGAAAAACTGTTTTTT. Amino acids: CASSLSQGGNEKLFF. The chain has TRBV12-3 or TRBV12-4 and TRBJ1-4; perhaps TRBD1 as D (6 bases). Deletions cut 6 bases from V and 5 bases from J, with 16 bases between. The CDR3 is 15 residues long.

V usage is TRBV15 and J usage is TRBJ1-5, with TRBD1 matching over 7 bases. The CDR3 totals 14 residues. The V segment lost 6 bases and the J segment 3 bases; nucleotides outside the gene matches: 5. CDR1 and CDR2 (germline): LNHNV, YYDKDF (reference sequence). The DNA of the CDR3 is TGTGCCACCAGACAGGGGTTTAACAATCAGCCCCAGCATTTT. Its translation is CATRQGFNNQPQHF.

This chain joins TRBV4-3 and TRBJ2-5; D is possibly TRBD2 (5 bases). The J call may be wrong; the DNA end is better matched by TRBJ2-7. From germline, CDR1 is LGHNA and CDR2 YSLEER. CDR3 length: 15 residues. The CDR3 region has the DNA TGCGCCAGCAGCCAAGATGTCCAGGAGGCCTACGAGCAGTACTTC. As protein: CASSQDVQEAYEQYF.

This chain's CDR3 is CASSGAEKNIQYF. The CDR3 DNA reads as TGTGCCAGCAGCGGGGCAGAGAAAAACATTCAGTACTTC. The J gene is TRBJ2-4, the V gene TRBV5-6; a weak D match, TRBD1 (5 bases). The length of the CDR3 is 13 residues. Germline lookup yields CDR1 SGHDT and CDR2 YYEEEE. Trimming took off 4 bases at V and 4 bases at J, with 9 bases between the two ends.